This T cell receptor beta chain was observed in a study of CD4 T cells in relation to SARS-CoV-2 and coronaviruses. Study at large: After roughly 11 days of antigen culture, PBMC TCR beta CDR3s were sequenced. Shared crossreactive spike epitopes were mapped to their HLA restriction.

Comment on this clone: Its cognate antigen is unknown.

Produced via immunoSEQ multiplex PCR; TCRdb's table is partial and in-frame only. This sample has about 19,000 clones, with roughly 80% found just once. The CDR3 is 14 residues long. With 4 bases removed from V and 4 bases from J, the gap between germline ends came to 13 bases. In germline, CDR1 is LNHDA, CDR2 SQIVND (reference sequence). Before the COVID-19 pandemic, during about 2010-2018, CD4+ T cells were taken from unexposed donors. After roughly 9 days of culture, CD4+ T cells were isolated. J is TRBJ1-2 and V is TRBV19; TRBD1 is a possible D gene (5 bases). Sample: CD4+ T cells from PBMCs, cultured in vitro. This TCR came from a human donor in good health. CDR3: CASSKGQTSYGYTF. DNA for the CDR3: TGTGCCAGTAGTAAGGGGCAGACCAGCTATGGCTACACCTTC.